The sequence of this TCR beta chain was determined in a study of identifying expanded T cells in peripheral blood. Overall study results and limits: Technical replicates showed 0.9 to 1.5 changed clones; roughly two weeks roughly 18; four weeks 19. Variance in clone template counts between approximately 2-week samples significantly increased with total template count across all healthy donors.

Here immunoSEQ multiplex PCR was the method, and the copy in TCRdb shows in-frame clones only, minus some. The sample contains over 65,000 clones, 85% to 90% of which appear only once. CDR3 length equals 15 residues. Unmatched junction bases numbered 10, after V lost 4 bases and J lost 4 bases. The germline CDR1 and CDR2 sequences are SQVTM and ANQGSEA. No infections or other immune events were documented during collection. Notes on this clone: Its antigen is undetermined.

This rearrangement joins TRBV29-1 to TRBJ2-3; 8 bases match TRBD2. The receptor was isolated from a person aged 18 to 69 in good health. Sequencing was carried out using blood. DNA for the CDR3: TGCAGCGTTGTGAGGGCGGGAGGAAGGGCAGATACGCAGTATTTT. Translation: CSVVRAGGRADTQYF.